This T cell receptor (beta chain) is from a study of T cells in Graves' hyperthyroidism and ophthalmopathy. RNA transcripts were the template for amplifying TCR beta CDR3 regions. HTBI primers were used for first-round RT-PCR of the TCR CDR3. TCRdb used MiXCR to reprocess the multiplex PCR reads, holding one entry per CDR3 protein. This sample yields about 350,000 distinct CDR3 sequences, of which 15% to 20% are seen a single time; around a sixth belongs to the top ten. Patients having uncontrolled infection, another autoimmune disease, pregnancy or lactation were not included. Based on clinical symptoms, serum thyroxine and TRAb, thyroid ultrasound and orbital computed tomography, diagnoses were reached. Germline V gene data show CDR1 as KGHSH and CDR2 as LQKENI. V dropped 3 bases and J dropped 3 bases, with 15 bases sitting between them. This CDR3 comprises 15 residues.

The sequence was obtained from a woman aged 40 to 55 with Graves' ophthalmopathy. The chain combines TRBV18 with TRBJ2-7; no firm D call. The sequenced material came from blood. In nucleotides, the CDR3 is TGTGCCAGCTCACCGGGGTGGGCTAAAAACTACGAGCAGTACTTC. Its translation: CASSPGWAKNYEQYF.